This T cell receptor beta chain comes out of a study of shared clonotypes between healthy human individuals. General observations from the study: Clonotypes shared by all four donors outscored non-shared clonotypes in generation probability.

The data were produced by immunoSEQ multiplex PCR, yet TCRdb's version contains in-frame clones alone and is incomplete. Here the sample spans some 2.1 million clones, 95% being singletons. For this clone: What it recognizes is unknown.

V dropped 10 bases and J dropped 4; count of bases not matched to a gene: 11. The CDR3 covers 15 residues. Germline V lookup: CDR1 MNHNS, CDR2 SASEGT. Sequenced material: naive CD4+ T cells sorted from blood. Subset denoted: CD45RA+ positively selected. J is TRBJ2-2 and V is TRBV6-1; 8 nucleotides align to TRBD1. The TCR sequence derives from a young man in good health. This CDR3 reads CATITGTGITGELFF. The CDR3 DNA reads as TGTGCCACGATAACCGGGACAGGCATCACCGGGGAGCTGTTTTTT.